These T cell receptor beta chains were read from a single sample in a study of T cell responses to AZD1222 COVID-19 vaccine. Profiling relied on immunoSEQ multiplex PCR, and the TCRdb table lists in-frame clones only, not all of them. The sample carries 150,000 or so clones, approximately 90% recorded once. The source was peripheral blood, collected after recovery from COVID-19. These receptors all come from an adult who had recovered from COVID-19. The CDR3 runs from the conserved cysteine through the conserved F or W. The D gene is left open where the match is weak. Clone size is given for some rows only: seen once, a few or many times, or a class if the clone is expanded.

d_call clone_size j_call v_call cdr3_aa cdr3_nt
- - TRBJ2-2 TRBV12-3/TRBV12-4 CASNIYRLAELFF TGTGCCAGCAATATTTACAGGTTGGCGGAGCTGTTTTTT
TRBD1 once TRBJ1-2 TRBV7-2 CASSSGQGDGYTF TGTGCCAGCAGCTCGGGACAGGGTGATGGCTACACCTTC
- - TRBJ1-3 TRBV2 CASSREAGNTIYF TGTGCCAGCTCCAGGGAAGCTGGAAACACCATATATTTT
- - TRBJ2-5 TRBV20-1 CSAWTRETQYF TGCAGTGCTTGGACTCGAGAGACCCAGTACTTC
- - TRBJ1-1 TRBV7-3 CASSFSGRPGAEAFF TGTGCCAGCAGCTTCTCGGGACGGCCTGGCGCTGAAGCTTTCTTT
TRBD1 - TRBJ2-6 TRBV18 CASSEQGAGANVLTF TGTGCCAGCTCCGAGCAGGGGGCTGGGGCCAACGTCCTGACTTTC
- - TRBJ2-3 TRBV5-4 CASSERAGTDTQYF TGTGCCAGCAGCGAGAGGGCCGGGACAGATACGCAGTATTTT
- - TRBJ1-2 TRBV4-2 CASSQEKAIGGYTF TGTGCCAGCAGCCAAGAGAAGGCGATCGGTGGCTACACCTTC
- once TRBJ1-5 TRBV6-1 CASSEAIGAGGQPQHF TGTGCCAGCAGTGAAGCCATAGGGGCTGGGGGTCAGCCCCAGCATTTT
- - TRBJ1-5 TRBV28 CASSFTPGTVNQPQHF TGTGCCAGCAGTTTCACGCCCGGGACGGTGAATCAGCCCCAGCATTTT
- once TRBJ2-7 TRBV7-8 CASSFRDLSYEQYF TGTGCCAGCAGCTTCCGGGACCTCTCCTACGAGCAGTACTTC
- - TRBJ2-2 TRBV18 CASSPDRNTGELFF TGTGCCAGCTCCCCTGACCGGAACACCGGGGAGCTGTTTTTT
TRBD2 many TRBJ2-2 TRBV24-1 CATSDFFREGTGELFF TGTGCCACCAGTGATTTCTTCAGGGAGGGAACCGGGGAGCTGTTTTTT
TRBD1 - TRBJ2-7 TRBV10-2 CASSERQGTYEQYF TGCGCCAGCAGTGAGCGACAGGGTACCTACGAGCAGTACTTC